This TCR beta chain comes out of a study of blood T cells in healthy people across ages. About the research overall: When template switching was applied, about one barcoded beta molecule was captured per two T cells. Notes on the study in general: Long-lived donors had more naive CD4+ cells and higher diversity than aged donors.

The sample holds a few counts of this clonotype. Its antigen is as yet unknown. CDR1 is SEHNR, CDR2 FQNEAQ, per germline (reference sequence). V trimming: 5 bases; J trimming: 3 bases; junction bases outside the gene matches: 11. This CDR3 contains 16 residues. Together with a sample-barcoded 5' primer, a J-beta primer mix was included in a second PCR lasting roughly 6 to 12 cycles. MiXCR was run by TCRdb on the 5' RACE reads, yielding one entry per CDR3 protein. This table has 1.5 million to 2 million distinct CDR3 sequences, about 31% appearing once. The receptor's source is a woman aged 25 to 45 in good health. Sequencing was carried out using blood. The chain links TRBV7-9 to TRBJ2-7, with 9 bases aligning to TRBD2. CDR3 residues: CASSPAGGGGVYEQYF. The CDR3, as DNA: TGTGCCAGCAGCCCCGCTGGGGGCGGGGGGGTCTACGAGCAGTACTTC. Complete variable domain (other parts from reference TRBV7-9 and TRBJ2-7): DTGVSQNPRHKITKRGQNVTFRCDPISEHNRLYWYRQTLGQGPEFLTYFQNEAQLEKSRLLSDRFSAERPKGSFSTLEIQRTEQGDSAMYLCASSPAGGGGVYEQYFGPGTRLTVT.